The next 20 T cell receptor beta chains were all read from a single sample in a study of CD8+CD57+ T cells in acquired aplastic anemia. TCR beta VDJ and CDR3 profiling used genomic DNA as template. TCRdb ran MiXCR on the reads and lists one entry per CDR3 protein. The sample has about 200,000 distinct CDR3 sequences; 50% to 70% are singletons. CD8+CD57+ cell expansion had been shown by flow cytometry in patients chosen for sequencing. The sequencing sample was made of sorted CD4+, CD8+, or CD8+CD57+ T cells (not recorded which) from PBMCs. All receptors come from a human donor with aplastic anemia.

The genes are TRBV20-1 and TRBJ1-2; D is ambiguous. The CDR3 runs 10 residues. V was trimmed by 5 bases and J by 9 bases, leaving 10 bases between them. Germline CDR1 is DFQATT and CDR2 is SNEGSKA (reference sequence). The CDR3 bases are TGCAGTGCTGACGGACTCAGCTACACCTTC. It translates to CSADGLSYTF.

V is TRBV2 and J is TRBJ1-5, with D hard to call. V lost 3 bases, J lost 0 bases, and 6 bases lay in between. Germline V lookup: CDR1 SNHLY, CDR2 FYNNEI. The CDR3 spans 14 residues. The CDR3 region has the DNA TGTGCCAGCAGTGACAGCAATAGCAATCAGCCCCAGCATTTT. Residues: CASSDSNSNQPQHF.

As for this clonotype: A read error may be the cause here, since a much bigger clone is one base away. It is likely a read error, because the conserved phenylalanine at the end of the CDR3 is missing. The rearrangement joins TRBV5-1 to TRBJ1-1; D gene unclear. CDR1 and CDR2 (germline): SGHRS, YFSETQ. This CDR3 is 13 amino acids long. V gave up 0 bases and J gave up 1 base, with 4 bases separating them. The CDR3 DNA follows: TGCGCCAGCAGCTTGGCTCAGAACACTGAAGCTTTCCTT. It encodes CASSLAQNTEAFL.

This chain joins TRBV7-2 and TRBJ1-1; 7 positions match TRBD1. J gave up 4 bases and V 2 bases, and 4 bases lay outside the gene matches. Germline V lookup: CDR1 SGHTA, CDR2 FQGNSA. This CDR3 contains 14 residues. Written as DNA, the CDR3 is TGTGCCAGCAGCTTACGACAGGGAGGCACTGAAGCTTTCTTT. This codes for CASSLRQGGTEAFF.

V is TRBV24-1 and J is TRBJ2-5; D may be TRBD1 (6 bases). Germline CDR1 is KGHDR and CDR2 is SFDVKD. This CDR3 spans 16 amino acids. The V and J ends lost 2 bases and 4 bases respectively, with 16 bases between them. The CDR3 here is CATSDSLSKGVETQYF. The CDR3 nucleotides are TGTGCCACCAGTGATTCTCTCAGCAAGGGGGTAGAGACCCAGTACTTC.

This clonotype was seen only a few times. This sequence joins TRBV9 and TRBJ1-6, with 9 bases fitting TRBD1. The length of the CDR3 is 16 residues. The V gene end was trimmed by 4 bases and the J gene end by 9 bases; junction bases not matched to a gene: 11. CDR1 is SGDLS and CDR2 is YYNGEE in the germline V gene. The CDR3 loop is CASSPPEGQGGSPLHF. Here the CDR3 DNA reads TGTGCCAGCAGCCCTCCCGAGGGACAGGGAGGTTCACCCCTCCACTTT.

The J gene is TRBJ2-1, the V gene TRBV20-1; no clear D. The CDR3 has 12 residues. Germline CDR1 DFQATT, CDR2 SNEGSKA (reference sequence). Trimming removed 5 bases at V and 0 bases at J, with 5 bases between. The CDR3 spells CSAPSSYNEQFF. The CDR3 DNA reads TGCAGTGCTCCCTCCTCCTACAATGAGCAGTTCTTC.

This chain connects TRBV9 to TRBJ1-1; 7 bases agree with TRBD1. The germline V gene has CDR1 SGDLS and CDR2 YYNGEE. CDR3 length equals 14 residues. The trim removed 1 base at V and 0 bases at J, leaving 0 bases unmatched. Here the CDR3 reads CASSVTGVNTEAFF. CDR3 bases: TGTGCCAGCAGCGTAACAGGGGTGAACACTGAAGCTTTCTTT.

This chain joins TRBV9 and TRBJ1-4; perhaps TRBD1 as D (5 bases). Germline lookup yields CDR1 SGDLS and CDR2 YYNGEE. V lost 0 bases to trimming and J lost 8 bases, with 14 bases between them. The CDR3 extends over 15 amino acids. This CDR3 reads CASSVEGRVLEKLFF. Written as DNA, the CDR3 is TGTGCCAGCAGCGTAGAGGGCAGGGTACTCGAAAAACTGTTTTTT.

This clonotype was recorded a few times. The chain couples TRBV10-3 to TRBJ1-2; D possibly corresponds to TRBD1 (5 bases). The length of the CDR3 is 11 residues. The germline V gene encodes CDR1 ENHRY and CDR2 SYGVKD. Trimming pared 11 bases from V and 3 bases from J, leaving 10 bases between. The CDR3 nucleotides are TGTGCCTATGGGGGGGACTATGGCTACACCTTC. It codes for CAYGGDYGYTF.

The gene calls are TRBV10-1 and TRBJ2-3; D perhaps matches TRBD1 (5 bases). V lost 0 bases, J lost 4 bases, and 11 bases lay in between. This CDR3 is built from 15 residues. Per germline, CDR1 WNHNN and CDR2 SYGVQD (reference sequence). The CDR3 nucleotides are TGCGCCAGCAGTGAGTCAGGGGTGGGCGCAGATACGCAGTATTTT. The encoded protein is CASSESGVGADTQYF.

This clonotype was seen ten or more times. The chain carries TRBV27 and TRBJ2-5; the D is unclear. Between the trimmed V and J ends, which lost 1 base and 2 bases, there was a span of 8 bases. CDR3 length equals 14 residues. Germline values: CDR1 MNHEY, CDR2 SMNVEV (reference sequence). CDR3 nucleotide sequence: TGTGCCAGCAGTTTATTCGAAGGACAAGAGACCCAGTACTTC. Protein sequence: CASSLFEGQETQYF.

This chain uses TRBV7-2 with TRBJ2-1, with 10 bases lining up with TRBD2. CDR1 SGHTA and CDR2 FQGNSA come from the germline V gene. The CDR3 has 17 residues. V lost 0 bases and J lost 5; bases outside the gene matches: 7. CDR3 sequence: CASSLAGSGGANNEQFF. The DNA for the CDR3 is TGTGCCAGCAGCTTAGCGGGGAGCGGGGGGGCAAACAATGAGCAGTTCTTC.

The V gene is TRBV7-3, the J gene TRBJ2-1; D unresolved. Between the trimmed V and J ends, which lost 5 bases and 4 bases, there was a span of 6 bases. The CDR3 is 12 amino acids. Germline V gives CDR1 SGHTA, CDR2 FQGTGA. CDR3 in DNA: TGTGCCAGCAGCCTCAAGTACAATGAGCAGTTCTTC. This gives the protein CASSLKYNEQFF.

This clonotype was found many times. The CDR3 here is CASRPTDGGPEETQYF. Here the CDR3 DNA reads TGTGCCAGCAGACCTACCGACGGGGGGCCAGAAGAGACCCAGTACTTC. This rearrangement joins TRBV7-9 to TRBJ2-5; TRBD2 might be the D (7 bases). The germline gives CDR1 SEHNR, CDR2 FQNEAQ (reference sequence). The CDR3 totals 16 residues. Trimming removed 6 bases from V and 3 bases from J, with 20 bases in between.

The rearrangement uses TRBV10-3 and TRBJ2-7; TRBD1 is a possible D gene (6 bases). V gave up 6 bases and J gave up 0 bases, with 12 bases separating them. The length of the CDR3 is 14 residues. Per germline, CDR1 ENHRY and CDR2 SYGVKD. The CDR3 protein is CAISRDTLSYEQYF. The CDR3, as DNA: TGTGCCATCAGCCGGGACACTCTCTCCTACGAGCAGTACTTC.

V gene TRBV2 combines with J gene TRBJ1-6, with 9 positions matching TRBD1. V trimming: 4 bases; J trimming: 8 bases; junction bases outside the gene matches: 6. This CDR3 region has 15 residues. Germline V gene lookup returns CDR1 SNHLY and CDR2 FYNNEI. The CDR3 bases are TGTGCCAGCAGTGCCAGGACAGGGGAGCATTCACCCCTCCACTTT. Amino acid sequence: CASSARTGEHSPLHF.

J is TRBJ2-7 and V is TRBV9, with TRBD2 matching 8 bases. The CDR3 is made up of 15 amino acids. With V trimmed by 2 bases and J by 6 bases, 10 bases remained unmatched. Germline V CDR1 and CDR2: SGDLS, YYNGEE. CDR3: CASSVSTGLVGEQYF. CDR3 nucleotides: TGTGCCAGCAGCGTGAGTACGGGACTAGTAGGCGAGCAGTACTTC.

This chain connects TRBV7-9 to TRBJ2-1; TRBD2 agrees at 13 bases. The CDR3 loop spans 17 amino acids. Germline values: CDR1 SEHNR, CDR2 FQNEAQ (reference sequence). Trimming cost V 1 base and J 4 bases; bases outside gene matches: 4. This chain's CDR3 is CASSLGLAGGVYNEQFF. The CDR3 nucleotides read TGTGCCAGCAGCTTAGGACTAGCGGGAGGAGTATACAATGAGCAGTTCTTC.

This clonotype has only a few counts. The chain uses TRBV15 and TRBJ2-1; D unresolved. The length of the CDR3 is 13 residues. Trimming cost V 3 bases and J 4 bases, with 7 bases left between them. The germline V gene has CDR1 LNHNV and CDR2 YYDKDF (reference sequence). The CDR3 loop is CATSRETYNEQFF. The CDR3 region has the DNA TGTGCCACCAGCAGGGAGACGTACAATGAGCAGTTCTTC. Complete variable domain (other parts from reference TRBV15 and TRBJ2-1): DAMVIQNPRYQVTQFGKPVTLSCSQTLNHNVMYWYQQKSSQAPKLLFHYYDKDFNNEADTPDNFQSRRPNTSFCFLDIRSPGLGDTAMYLCATSRETYNEQFFGPGTRLTVL.